The text below deals with one TCR beta chain. Its specificity is unknown. The data originate from a study of OX40 agonist ivuxolimab in advanced cancers. For the study at large: Treatment of patients was with ivuxolimab, an agonistic anti-OX40 (CD134) antibody. Patient treatment consisted of intravenous ivuxolimab administration every 2 weeks at 0.01 to 10 mg/kg.

Study-level results: Relative to CD4+, CD8+ T cells held more expanded clones on average.

Profiled with immunoSEQ multiplex PCR; TCRdb holds only in-frame clones, not every one. The sample holds some 45,000 clones; approximately 86% are singletons and the top ten take 21%. The source material was CD4+ or CD8+ T cells sorted from blood, sampled in a trial of the OX40 agonist ivuxolimab. This TCR was sampled from an adult with an advanced solid tumor such as melanoma, head and neck, liver or kidney cancer.

CDR3 DNA: TGTGCCACCAGCCGCGGACTGGACTCCTACGAGCAGTACGTC. This encodes CATSRGLDSYEQYV. The V gene is TRBV15, the J gene TRBJ2-7; tentatively, D is TRBD2 (5 bases). There are 14 residues in the CDR3. Trimming left V 5 bases short and J 0 bases short, with 11 bases between. Germline CDR1 reads LNHNV; CDR2 reads YYDKDF (reference sequence).